These 8 T cell receptor beta chains were sequenced from one sample in a study of cytomegalovirus exposure and HLA in healthy donors. PCR involved 60 Vbeta and 13 Jbeta primers. Profiled with immunoSEQ multiplex PCR; TCRdb holds only in-frame clones, not every one. The sample has some 100,000 clones; about four fifths are singletons. Source material: PBMCs. The receptors originated from a female donor in good health and CMV-seropositive.

The chain carries TRBV5-1 and TRBJ2-5; TRBD2 aligns across 10 bases. From germline, CDR1 is SGHRS and CDR2 YFSETQ. Losses at the gene ends were 3 bases for V and 5 bases for J; bases not matched to a gene: 16. CDR3 size: 18 residues. CDR3 sequence: CASSSGLAVLRAPETQYF. The CDR3 region has the DNA TGCGCCAGCAGCTCCGGACTAGCGGTCCTCCGGGCCCCCGAGACCCAGTACTTC.

The J gene is TRBJ2-7, the V gene TRBV18, with 11 bases aligning to TRBD2. This CDR3 is built from 13 residues. Trimming removed 3 bases from V and 6 bases from J; junction bases left unmatched: 1. The germline V gene has CDR1 KGHSH and CDR2 LQKENI. Here the CDR3 reads CASSPGLAGEQYF. The CDR3 DNA is TGTGCCAGCTCACCCGGACTAGCGGGCGAGCAGTACTTC.

The chain links TRBV14 to TRBJ2-7, with 7 bases matching TRBD1. V lost 3 bases, J lost 2 bases, and 7 bases stayed unmatched. There are 15 residues in the CDR3. Germline loops: CDR1 SGHDN, CDR2 FVKESK. This chain's CDR3 is CASSHKTGVAYEQYF. The CDR3 DNA follows: TGTGCCAGCAGCCATAAAACAGGGGTGGCCTACGAGCAGTACTTC.

V gene TRBV6-5 combines with J gene TRBJ1-4; 10 bases agree with TRBD1. Looked up from germline, CDR1 is MNHEY and CDR2 is SVGAGI. The CDR3 is 14 amino acids. Germline trimming cut 4 bases from V and 8 bases from J; bases unmatched to any gene: 4. CDR3 coding DNA: TGTGCCAGCAGTTCCGGGACAGGGGCAGAAAAACTGTTTTTT. Protein sequence: CASSSGTGAEKLFF.

CDR3 DNA sequence: TGTGCCAGTAGTCCCGGGACAGGGGGCGGAGAGACCCAGTACTTC. It encodes CASSPGTGGGETQYF. This rearrangement joins TRBV19 to TRBJ2-5; 12 nucleotides match TRBD1. Germline lookup yields CDR1 LNHDA and CDR2 SQIVND (reference sequence). After removal of 5 bases from V and 4 bases from J, the junction contained 5 bases not matched to a gene. This CDR3 is 15 amino acids long.

This rearrangement joins TRBV7-2 to TRBJ2-3; TRBD2 aligns across 7 bases. CDR1 and CDR2 from the germline V gene are SGHTA and FQGNSA. Losses at the gene ends were 4 bases for V and 2 bases for J; bases not matched to a gene: 3. The CDR3 runs to 14 residues. CDR3 in DNA: TGTGCCAGCAGCTGGAGCGGGATCACAGATACGCAGTATTTT. This codes for CASSWSGITDTQYF.

The chain joins TRBV18 to TRBJ1-1; tentative D call: TRBD1 (6 bases). The V gene lost 2 bases and the J gene lost 5 bases, with 12 bases spanning the gap. CDR1 is KGHSH and CDR2 is LQKENI in the germline V gene. This CDR3 is built from 14 residues. CDR3 sequence reads: CASSPRGGKTEAFF. The CDR3 nucleotides are TGTGCCAGCTCACCAAGGGGGGGAAAAACTGAAGCTTTCTTT.

Only a few counts were recorded for this clone. V gene TRBV5-1 combines with J gene TRBJ2-2; 7 bases agree with TRBD1. The CDR3 extends over 15 amino acids. Germline CDR1 reads SGHRS; CDR2 reads YFSETQ. Trimming took 3 bases from V and 0 from J; bases not matched to a gene: 2. The CDR3 bases are TGCGCCAGCAGCTCCCAGGGGGCGAACACCGGGGAGCTGTTTTTT. This gives the protein CASSSQGANTGELFF.